This TCR beta chain was observed in a study of cytomegalovirus exposure and HLA in healthy donors. Whole-study context: Ancestry clustering placed around four fifths of roughly 410 genotyped donors in the Caucasian-associated cluster.

Study findings and constraints: Despite most TCR sequences being rare, some public TCRs occurred in many donors. As a later analysis showed, a missense DCLRE1C variant was linked to trimming of TCR beta V- and J-genes.

It was with 60 Vbeta and 13 Jbeta primers that the PCR ran. Authors' analysis steps: In a later analysis, some 10 million of some 80 million unique beta chains occurred in at least two donors. Measured with immunoSEQ multiplex PCR; TCRdb has only the in-frame clones, and not every one. Clone size and V and J calls were adopted from that table, with D and trimming inferred from the DNA. The table lists about 180,000 clones, 60% to 85% of them singletons. This clone was observed a single time. The antigen remains undetermined. This receptor was obtained from a male donor in good health and CMV-seronegative. Material for sequencing was PBMCs.

CDR3 residues: CASSLDQGGSNTLNEQFF. The DNA of the CDR3 is TGTGCCAGCAGCTTAGATCAGGGCGGGAGCAATACCCTTAATGAGCAGTTCTTC. This chain uses TRBV11-3 with TRBJ2-1; 7 bases map to TRBD2. Germline assignment: CDR1 SGHNT and CDR2 YENEEA. This CDR3 has 18 amino acids. V lost 0 bases and J lost 7; bases outside the gene matches: 15.